The rows below give T cell receptor beta chains drawn from one sample of a study of T cell responses to AZD1222 COVID-19 vaccine. This table comes from immunoSEQ multiplex PCR, and its TCRdb copy is limited to in-frame clones, with some not included. The sample has 70,000 or so clones; roughly 87% are singletons. The sample in question was peripheral blood, obtained on day 0 of AZD1222 vaccination. These receptors were obtained from an adult in good health. Both conserved end residues are part of each CDR3. A D gene is named only where the DNA matches it firmly. Only some rows state a clone size, as once, few, many or a class for expanded clones.

D: .; size: once; J: TRBJ2-3; V: TRBV6-1; CDR3: CASSEVRRTDTQYF; DNA: TGTGCCAGCAGTGAAGTCCGGAGGACAGATACGCAGTATTTT
D: .; size: .; J: TRBJ1-2; V: TRBV30; CDR3: CAWSVRIWTYGYTF; DNA: TGTGCCTGGAGTGTACGCATTTGGACGTATGGCTACACCTTC
D: TRBD1; size: .; J: TRBJ1-2; V: TRBV4-3; CDR3: CASSHPRGALVWESDYGYTF; DNA: TGCGCCAGCAGCCACCCCAGGGGGGCTTTAGTATGGGAGTCGGACTATGGCTACACCTTC
D: TRBD1; size: .; J: TRBJ1-5; V: TRBV20-1; CDR3: CSAPGGGPQHF; DNA: TGCAGTGCCCCAGGGGGCGGGCCCCAGCATTTT
D: TRBD1; size: .; J: TRBJ1-5; V: TRBV28; CDR3: CASRTDRVYQPQHF; DNA: TGTGCCAGCAGAACCGACAGGGTATATCAGCCCCAGCATTTT
D: TRBD1; size: .; J: TRBJ2-3; V: TRBV6-4; CDR3: CASSRGQGESTDTQYF; DNA: TGTGCCAGCAGCCGAGGACAGGGCGAAAGCACAGATACGCAGTATTTT
D: .; size: .; J: TRBJ1-2; V: TRBV20-1; CDR3: CSAEKRRGYTF; DNA: TGCAGTGCTGAGAAGAGGAGGGGCTACACCTTC
D: .; size: .; J: TRBJ1-2; V: TRBV30; CDR3: CAWSVQGAIGYTF; DNA: TGTGCCTGGAGTGTACAAGGGGCCATCGGCTACACCTTC
D: .; size: .; J: TRBJ1-1; V: TRBV6-5; CDR3: CASTLTPDYTEAFF; DNA: TGTGCCAGCACCCTCACTCCAGACTACACTGAAGCTTTCTTT
D: .; size: .; J: TRBJ1-6; V: TRBV7-2; CDR3: CASSADGYNSPLHF; DNA: TGTGCCAGCAGCGCCGACGGCTACAATTCACCCCTCCACTTT
D: TRBD2; size: once; J: TRBJ2-1; V: TRBV6-5; CDR3: CASSPGGVEQFF; DNA: TGTGCCAGCAGCCCGGGGGGGGTTGAGCAGTTCTTC
D: TRBD1; size: .; J: TRBJ1-2; V: TRBV28; CDR3: CASSLAGGYGYTF; DNA: TGTGCCAGCAGTTTAGCAGGGGGCTATGGCTACACCTTC
D: TRBD1; size: once; J: TRBJ1-2; V: TRBV20-1; CDR3: CTGDSYGYTF; DNA: TGCACCGGGGACAGCTATGGCTACACCTTC
D: .; size: once; J: TRBJ1-1; V: TRBV28; CDR3: CASSLPRNTEAFF; DNA: TGTGCCAGCAGTTTACCCAGGAACACTGAAGCTTTCTTT
D: .; size: .; J: TRBJ1-6; V: TRBV2; CDR3: CASITTGSSNSPLHF; DNA: TGTGCCAGCATCACGACTGGGTCCTCTAATTCACCCCTCCACTTT
D: TRBD1; size: .; J: TRBJ2-7; V: TRBV9; CDR3: CASKETGDYEQYF; DNA: TGTGCCAGCAAGGAGACAGGGGACTACGAGCAGTACTTC
D: TRBD1; size: .; J: TRBJ2-5; V: TRBV3-1/TRBV3-2; CDR3: CASSQDPGGKETQYF; DNA: TGTGCCAGCAGCCAAGATCCAGGGGGCAAGGAGACCCAGTACTTC
D: .; size: .; J: TRBJ1-1; V: TRBV6-1; CDR3: CASSEAGMSFTEAFF; DNA: TGTGCCAGCAGTGAAGCCGGTATGTCTTTTACTGAAGCTTTCTTT
D: .; size: .; J: TRBJ2-2; V: TRBV4-1; CDR3: CASSQAGGELFF; DNA: TGCGCCAGCAGCCAAGCTGGCGGGGAGCTGTTTTTT
D: .; size: .; J: TRBJ2-5; V: TRBV11-2; CDR3: CASSFRDPVRTQYF; DNA: TGTGCCAGCAGCTTCCGGGACCCGGTGCGGACCCAGTACTTC
D: TRBD2; size: .; J: TRBJ2-1; V: TRBV7-3; CDR3: CASSFTGGTYNEQFF; DNA: TGTGCCAGCAGCTTTACCGGGGGGACCTACAATGAGCAGTTCTTC
D: .; size: few; J: TRBJ1-1; V: TRBV28; CDR3: CASSLPGSGGGWAFF; DNA: TGTGCCAGCAGTTTGCCGGGCTCCGGAGGTGGCTGGGCTTTCTTT
D: TRBD1; size: .; J: TRBJ2-7; V: TRBV5-1; CDR3: CASSLVGQGASEQYF; DNA: TGCGCCAGCAGCTTGGTTGGACAGGGGGCATCCGAGCAGTACTTC
D: .; size: few; J: TRBJ2-7; V: TRBV7-3; CDR3: CASSLGLSYEQYF; DNA: TGTGCCAGCAGCCTCGGACTATCCTACGAGCAGTACTTC
D: .; size: .; J: TRBJ2-7; V: TRBV11-3; CDR3: CASSLEGYEQYF; DNA: TGTGCCAGCAGCTTAGAGGGGTACGAGCAGTACTTC
D: TRBD1; size: .; J: TRBJ1-1; V: TRBV5-5; CDR3: CASSPLRGTGERSTEAFF; DNA: TGTGCCAGCAGCCCCTTAAGGGGGACAGGGGAGAGGAGCACTGAAGCTTTCTTT
D: .; size: .; J: TRBJ2-1; V: TRBV5-1; CDR3: CASSLAVGGSYNEQFF; DNA: TGCGCCAGCAGCTTGGCGGTCGGGGGTAGTTACAATGAGCAGTTCTTC
D: TRBD1; size: .; J: TRBJ1-6; V: TRBV6-5; CDR3: CASSYSAGGGNSPLHF; DNA: TGTGCCAGCAGTTACTCTGCAGGGGGAGGTAATTCACCCCTCCACTTT
D: .; size: once; J: TRBJ2-7; V: TRBV7-2; CDR3: CASSLRDSLYEQYF; DNA: TGTGCCAGCAGCCTGCGGGACAGCCTATACGAGCAGTACTTC
D: .; size: few; J: TRBJ1-3; V: TRBV6-5; CDR3: CASSLGYGNTIYF; DNA: TGTGCCAGCAGTTTAGGGTATGGAAACACCATATATTTT
D: .; size: .; J: TRBJ1-4; V: TRBV7-2; CDR3: CASSSRVREKLFF; DNA: TGTGCCAGCAGCTCCAGGGTACGGGAAAAACTGTTTTTT
D: .; size: .; J: TRBJ2-4; V: TRBV5-1; CDR3: CASSLLPEAHQNIQYF; DNA: TGCGCCAGCAGCTTGTTGCCGGAGGCTCACCAAAACATTCAGTACTTC
D: TRBD1; size: .; J: TRBJ1-5; V: TRBV19; CDR3: CASSPTGTGGHQPQHF; DNA: TGTGCCAGTAGTCCCACCGGGACAGGGGGTCATCAGCCCCAGCATTTT
D: .; size: .; J: TRBJ2-5; V: TRBV5-1; CDR3: CASSLAGLSVGAQYF; DNA: TGCGCCAGCAGCTTGGCTGGACTCTCCGTGGGGGCCCAGTACTTC
D: .; size: once; J: TRBJ2-2; V: TRBV13; CDR3: CASSLVAVTGELFF; DNA: TGTGCCAGCAGCTTAGTGGCAGTTACCGGGGAGCTGTTTTTT
D: .; size: .; J: TRBJ2-1; V: TRBV16; CDR3: CASSQSQATGEQFF; DNA: TGTGCCAGCAGCCAATCACAGGCAACTGGGGAGCAGTTCTTC
D: .; size: few; J: TRBJ1-3; V: TRBV9; CDR3: CASSESQSSGNTIYF; DNA: TGTGCCAGCAGCGAATCACAGAGCTCTGGAAACACCATATATTTT
D: TRBD1; size: .; J: TRBJ2-1; V: TRBV2; CDR3: CARRDRGQNEQFF; DNA: TGTGCCAGGAGGGACAGGGGTCAGAATGAGCAGTTCTTC
D: .; size: .; J: TRBJ2-5; V: TRBV27; CDR3: CASSPSQGRHFLETQYF; DNA: TGTGCCAGCAGTCCCTCACAGGGCCGGCACTTTCTAGAGACCCAGTACTTC
D: .; size: .; J: TRBJ2-1; V: TRBV4-1; CDR3: CASSSGTSSYNEQFF; DNA: TGCGCCAGCAGTTCGGGGACGAGCTCCTACAATGAGCAGTTCTTC
D: .; size: .; J: TRBJ1-1; V: TRBV20-1; CDR3: CSASPEGMNTEAFF; DNA: TGCAGTGCTAGTCCTGAGGGAATGAACACTGAAGCTTTCTTT
D: .; size: .; J: TRBJ1-1; V: TRBV29-1; CDR3: CSSSSGGLNTEAFF; DNA: TGCAGCTCCTCATCGGGGGGTCTGAACACTGAAGCTTTCTTT
D: .; size: few; J: TRBJ2-5; V: TRBV28; CDR3: CASSYSQGGFETQYF; DNA: TGTGCCAGCAGTTATTCACAGGGAGGGTTCGAGACCCAGTACTTC
D: .; size: .; J: TRBJ2-3; V: TRBV6-5; CDR3: CASSYSGGRGTDTQYF; DNA: TGTGCCAGCAGTTACTCGGGGGGGCGCGGCACAGATACGCAGTATTTT
D: .; size: few; J: TRBJ1-2; V: TRBV30; CDR3: CAWSKGRYGYTF; DNA: TGTGCCTGGAGTAAGGGGAGATATGGCTACACCTTC
D: TRBD2; size: .; J: TRBJ2-2; V: TRBV19; CDR3: CASSIDVGTSGAGELFF; DNA: TGTGCCAGTAGTATAGATGTTGGGACTAGCGGGGCCGGGGAGCTGTTTTTT
D: .; size: .; J: TRBJ1-1; V: TRBV20-1; CDR3: CSARVGTEAFF; DNA: TGCAGTGCTAGAGTGGGCACTGAAGCTTTCTTT
D: .; size: .; J: TRBJ2-1; V: TRBV4-2; CDR3: CASSQASGQPIGGEQFF; DNA: TGTGCCAGCAGCCAAGCATCGGGCCAACCCATTGGGGGTGAGCAGTTCTTC
D: .; size: once; J: TRBJ1-6; V: TRBV9; CDR3: CASSPMVQRDSPLHF; DNA: TGTGCCAGCAGCCCAATGGTCCAGAGGGATTCACCCCTCCACTTT
D: .; size: .; J: TRBJ1-2; V: TRBV9; CDR3: CASSVTSSSGSYGYTF; DNA: TGTGCCAGCAGCGTCACCTCAAGTAGTGGTAGCTATGGCTACACCTTC
D: .; size: .; J: TRBJ2-2; V: TRBV7-9; CDR3: CASSLRLNTGELFF; DNA: TGTGCCAGCAGCTTAAGGCTAAACACCGGGGAGCTGTTTTTT